This is a list of T cell receptor beta chains from one sample in a study of T cells after yellow fever vaccination. A single record per CDR3 protein comes from TCRdb applying MiXCR to the 5' RACE reads. The sample yields approximately 160,000 distinct CDR3 sequences, approximately 6.2% seen once. The sample here was CD4+ T cells sorted from PBMCs, taken on the day of the first yellow fever vaccination. Source of these receptors: a man aged 18 to 29 who received the YFV17D yellow fever vaccine. Both conserved end residues are part of each CDR3. D genes are given only for firm matches. Clone sizes are given selectively: once, few, many, or a class where the clone is expanded.

J,size,D,V,DNA,CDR3
TRBJ2-3,few,TRBD2,TRBV20-1,TGCAGCGCGGGGGAAGCTACGCAGTATTTT,CSAGEATQYF
TRBJ2-7,many,-,TRBV10-2,TGCGCCAGCAGCCGGGACTTATTATACGAGCAGTACTTC,CASSRDLLYEQYF
TRBJ2-7,many,-,TRBV10-3,TGTGCCATCAGTGAGTCGAAGGGGAACTTGATCGAGCAGTACTTC,CAISESKGNLIEQYF
TRBJ2-7,many,TRBD1,TRBV2,TGTGCCAGCAGTGGGACAGGGGGCAACGAGCAGTACTTC,CASSGTGGNEQYF
TRBJ2-3,-,TRBD2,TRBV12-3/TRBV12-4,TGTGCCAGCAGCTCCACTAGCGGGATTAGCACAGATACGCAGTATTTT,CASSSTSGISTDTQYF
TRBJ2-7,many,-,TRBV20-1,TGCAGTGCGCCTATGGGGGCCACCTCCTACGAGCAGTACTTC,CSAPMGATSYEQYF
TRBJ1-6,many,-,TRBV4-1,TGCGCCAGCAGCCACGGGAGCTCCTATAATTCACCCCTCCACTTT,CASSHGSSYNSPLHF
TRBJ2-1,few,TRBD2,TRBV7-2,TGTGCCAGCAGCTCTCTAGCGGGGGAGCAGTTCTTC,CASSSLAGEQFF
TRBJ1-1,many,-,TRBV5-1,TGCGCCAGCAGCTTCCTAGGGGGCACTGAAGCTTTCTTT,CASSFLGGTEAFF
TRBJ2-1,few,-,TRBV20-1,TGCAGTGTTAGTACATCTGGCTCCTACAATGAGCAGTTCTTC,CSVSTSGSYNEQFF
TRBJ2-5,many,-,TRBV7-3,TGTGCCAGCAGCTCAGCCGGGACGGCCTTTTCGACCCAGTACTTC,CASSSAGTAFSTQYF
TRBJ2-2,-,-,TRBV9,TGTGCCAGCAGCGTCACCCCGCGGGGCGGCACCGGGGAGCTGTTTTTT,CASSVTPRGGTGELFF
TRBJ2-3,few,-,TRBV4-3,TGCGCCAGCAGCCAACCAGGGGCTCCTAGCACAGATACGCAGTATTTT,CASSQPGAPSTDTQYF
TRBJ1-2,few,-,TRBV7-2,TGTGCCAGCAGCTTGGTTAGGGTTTTAACGAGTGGCTACACCTTC,CASSLVRVLTSGYTF
TRBJ2-4,-,-,TRBV12-3/TRBV12-4,TGTGCCAGCACCCAGGGTCCGGGGGCCAAAAACATTCAGTACTTC,CASTQGPGAKNIQYF
TRBJ1-2,many,-,TRBV28,TGTGCCAGCAGTTTTGGGGGTTATGGCTACACCTTC,CASSFGGYGYTF
TRBJ2-5,many,TRBD1,TRBV12-3/TRBV12-4,TGTGCCAGCAGTACCCGGGACAGGGCTGAGACCCAGTACTTC,CASSTRDRAETQYF
TRBJ2-1,many,-,TRBV7-9,TGTGCCAGCAGCTTAACCGGTTACAGGGCCCACAATGAGCAGTTCTTC,CASSLTGYRAHNEQFF
TRBJ2-2,many,TRBD1,TRBV7-9,TGTGTTCATCCGGGACAGGGTGCACCCGGGGAGCTGTTTTTT,CVHPGQGAPGELFF
TRBJ1-1,few,TRBD1,TRBV4-1,TGCGCCAGCAGCCAACGGACAGGCACTGAAGCTTTCTTT,CASSQRTGTEAFF
TRBJ2-1,-,-,TRBV19,TGTGCCAGTAGTTCTTCGGACTGGTACTCCTACAATGAGCAGTTCTTC,CASSSSDWYSYNEQFF
TRBJ2-3,many,-,TRBV5-1,TGCGCCAGCAGCTCCGGGAGTACAGATACGCAGTATTTT,CASSSGSTDTQYF
TRBJ2-7,many,TRBD2,TRBV5-1,TGCGCCAGCAGCTTTGGGACTAGCGGGGGGTACTCCTACGAGCAGTACTTC,CASSFGTSGGYSYEQYF
TRBJ2-5,many,-,TRBV7-2,TGTGCCAGCAGTTTGGACGAGGGTTGGGCGACCCAGTACTTC,CASSLDEGWATQYF
TRBJ2-4,many,TRBD2,TRBV20-1,TGCAGTGGGCTAGCGGGGGGGAAAAACATTCAGTACTTC,CSGLAGGKNIQYF
TRBJ1-5,few,-,TRBV9,TGTGCCAGCAGCGTATCTGCCAATCAGCCCCAGCATTTT,CASSVSANQPQHF
TRBJ1-4,many,-,TRBV20-1,TGCAGTGCTAGCAGAGGGGATAATGAAAAACTGTTTTTT,CSASRGDNEKLFF
TRBJ2-5,many,-,TRBV15,TGTGCCACCAGCAGAGTGGGCGAGACCCAGTACTTC,CATSRVGETQYF
TRBJ2-1,many,TRBD2,TRBV6-5,TGTGCCAGCAGTCGCACCGGGACTATACAAGACAATGAGCAGTTCTTC,CASSRTGTIQDNEQFF
TRBJ1-1,many,TRBD1,TRBV5-1,TGCGCCAGCAGCGAAACAGGGGGCACTGAAGCTTTCTTT,CASSETGGTEAFF
TRBJ1-1,few,-,TRBV28,TGTGCCAGCAGGATTCGTGACACTGAAGCTTTCTTT,CASRIRDTEAFF
TRBJ1-5,many,-,TRBV7-2,TGTGCCAGCAGCGCCCACGGTGGGCAGCCCCAGCATTTT,CASSAHGGQPQHF
TRBJ2-5,many,TRBD1,TRBV6-6,TGTGCCAGTACCCAGGGGGCGCTTGAGACCCAGTACTTC,CASTQGALETQYF
TRBJ1-1,many,TRBD1,TRBV10-3,TGTGCCATCAGACAACGGGACAGGGACACTGAAGCTTTCTTT,CAIRQRDRDTEAFF
TRBJ2-7,many,-,TRBV5-6,TGTGCCAGCAGCGTCAACTACGAGCAGTACTTC,CASSVNYEQYF
TRBJ2-5,many,TRBD1,TRBV5-1,TGCGCCAGCAGCGAGGGGACAGACATCGGAGAGACCCAGTACTTC,CASSEGTDIGETQYF
TRBJ1-6,-,-,TRBV5-1,TGCGCCAGCAGCTTAGGGGAGGCTAGTAATTCACCCCTCCACTTT,CASSLGEASNSPLHF
TRBJ2-1,many,TRBD2,TRBV15,TGTGCCACCAGCAGAGACGGGGGGAATGAGCAGTTCTTC,CATSRDGGNEQFF
TRBJ2-3,many,TRBD2,TRBV20-1,TGCAGTGCTACTCCGGCGGGGGGTGGCACGGCGGATACGCAGTATTTT,CSATPAGGGTADTQYF
TRBJ2-5,many,-,TRBV5-1,TGCGCCAGCAGCTTGGACCTGCAGGGGACCCAGTACTTC,CASSLDLQGTQYF
TRBJ2-7,many,-,TRBV5-1,TGCGCCAGCAGCTTTTTGGGGGAGCAGTACTTC,CASSFLGEQYF
TRBJ1-5,few,-,TRBV20-1,TGCAGTGCTAGTGGGCCCGGCGGGATTAGCAATCAGCCCCAGCATTTT,CSASGPGGISNQPQHF
TRBJ1-4,many,TRBD1,TRBV7-2,TGTGCCAGCAGCTTACAGGACAGGGTCAATGAAAAACTGTTTTTT,CASSLQDRVNEKLFF
TRBJ2-2,many,-,TRBV5-1,TGCGCCAGCAGCTTCGCGGACCCGTTCGGGGAGCTGTTTTTT,CASSFADPFGELFF
TRBJ2-5,-,TRBD1,TRBV7-2,TGTGCCAGCAGCTCTCAGGGGGAAGGGACCCAGTACTTC,CASSSQGEGTQYF
TRBJ2-5,many,-,TRBV10-2,TGCGCCAGCCGAGGAGCGGGTCAAGAGACCCAGTACTTC,CASRGAGQETQYF
TRBJ2-7,few,-,TRBV7-2,TGTGCCAGCAGCTTAGCCACAGCAACGGCCTACGAGCAGTACTTC,CASSLATATAYEQYF
TRBJ1-1,few,-,TRBV2,TGTGCCAACACGGCAGAACACACTGAAGCTTTCTTT,CANTAEHTEAFF
TRBJ2-2,-,-,TRBV5-1,TGCGCCAGCAGCAGCGACCAGGGAAATGAGGAGCTGTTTTTT,CASSSDQGNEELFF
TRBJ2-3,few,-,TRBV15,TGTGCCACCAGCAGAGACCCCGGCCCGGATACGCAGTATTTT,CATSRDPGPDTQYF
TRBJ1-4,-,TRBD1,TRBV20-1,TGCAGTGCTACGACAGGGGGAGAAAAACTGTTTTTT,CSATTGGEKLFF
TRBJ2-5,many,TRBD1,TRBV5-1,TGCGCCAGCAGCCCTGGGACAGATCAAGAGACCCAGTACTTC,CASSPGTDQETQYF
TRBJ2-5,few,TRBD2,TRBV20-1,TGCAGTGTCGGGGGGGCTCGGGAGACCCAGTACTTC,CSVGGARETQYF
TRBJ2-6,-,-,TRBV6-5,TGTGCCAGCAGTTACTCGATGAAGGGGAACGGGGCCAACGTCCTGACTTTC,CASSYSMKGNGANVLTF
TRBJ2-2,-,-,TRBV20-1,TGCAGTGCTAGGAGGGAGAACACCGGGGAGCTGTTTTTT,CSARRENTGELFF
TRBJ1-6,-,TRBD1,TRBV6-5,TGTGCCAGCAGTTCGACAGGGGATATCCCCCTCCACTTT,CASSSTGDIPLHF
TRBJ2-1,many,TRBD2,TRBV12-3/TRBV12-4,TGTGCCAGCAGTCCACTAGCGGGGGGGCCTTACAATGAGCAGTTCTTC,CASSPLAGGPYNEQFF
TRBJ2-5,few,TRBD2,TRBV10-3,TGTGCCATCAGTCGACTAGCGGGGGGGTCAGAGACCCAGTACTTC,CAISRLAGGSETQYF
TRBJ2-1,many,-,TRBV7-2,TGTGCCAGCAGCCCCTCGGTAAGCAATGAGCAGTTCTTC,CASSPSVSNEQFF
TRBJ1-6,many,-,TRBV5-1,TGCGCCAGCAGCACCGGGACGATGAATTCACCCCTCCACTTT,CASSTGTMNSPLHF